This entry concerns a single T cell receptor (beta chain). Its specificity is unknown. This sample includes further DNA sequences coding for the same CDR3. CDR3 length: 16 amino acids. The J segment lost 0 bases and the V segment lost 2 bases, leaving 3 bases of the junction unmatched. CDR1 is MDHEN and CDR2 is SYDVKM in the germline V gene. This sample is drawn from a study of shared clonotypes between healthy human individuals. Study-wide points: The sharing of approximately 4.6% of naive CD4 clonotypes was seen across a handful of donors. Some clonotypes were shared by all four sorted-subset donors, while others were not shared. The non-shared ones had lower generation probabilities than the shared ones.

Only in-frame clones appear in the TCRdb table, and some are missing; sequencing was by immunoSEQ multiplex PCR. This repertoire shows nearly 1,000,000 clones, less than 85% found once; its top ten account for about 1.5%. The chain uses TRBV28 and TRBJ1-5, with 8 bases that match TRBD1. This TCR derives from a young man in good health. Sequencing used memory CD4+ T cells sorted from blood. This sample's subset: CD45RA-negative fraction. CDR3 protein: CASSLRQGLSNQPQHF. For the CDR3, the DNA is TGTGCCAGCAGTTTACGACAGGGGCTTAGCAATCAGCCCCAGCATTTT.